A selection of T cell receptor beta chains follows, all from one sample in a study of blood T cell repertoires in COVID-19. The protocol was immunoSEQ multiplex PCR, while the TCRdb copy is restricted to in-frame clones and leaves out a portion. The sample carries some 290,000 clones, approximately 87% recorded once. Sequencing input: peripheral blood. All receptors derive from a man aged 60-69 years who had recovered from COVID-19. Each CDR3 is given with its conserved first and last residue. D genes are given only for firm matches. A clone size is listed for some rows: how often the clone was seen (once, few, many), or a class if it is expanded.

TRBV7-3,.,TRBD2,TRBJ2-2,16,CASSQAGGQGTGELFF,TGTGCCAGCAGCCAAGCGGGGGGCCAGGGCACCGGGGAGCTGTTTTTT
TRBV30,few,.,TRBJ1-6,12,CAWRSANIPLHF,TGTGCCTGGAGGTCTGCAAACATACCCCTCCACTTT
TRBV2,.,TRBD1,TRBJ1-5,14,CASRGQGDYQPQHF,TGTGCCAGCAGAGGACAGGGGGACTATCAGCCCCAGCATTTT
TRBV5-6,few,.,TRBJ1-2,14,CASSLGQRGGGYTF,TGTGCCAGCAGCTTGGGACAGCGGGGCGGGGGCTACACCTTC
TRBV7-9,once,TRBD1,TRBJ1-1,12,CASSSRGTEAFF,TGTGCCAGCAGCTCCAGGGGGACTGAAGCTTTCTTT
TRBV11-3,.,TRBD2,TRBJ2-7,16,CASSPGTSGGAYEQYF,TGTGCCAGCAGCCCCGGGACTAGCGGGGGGGCCTACGAGCAGTACTTC
TRBV27,.,.,TRBJ1-3,16,CASSSFGGRSGNTIYF,TGTGCCAGCAGTTCATTTGGGGGCCGCTCTGGAAACACCATATATTTT
TRBV5-1,few,TRBD2,TRBJ2-7,17,CASSAGTSGRAGYEQYF,TGCGCCAGCAGCGCCGGGACTAGCGGGAGGGCCGGGTACGAGCAGTACTTC
TRBV13,.,TRBD1,TRBJ2-7,15,CASSHSRAGGAEQYF,TGTGCCAGCAGCCACTCCCGAGCAGGGGGCGCCGAGCAGTACTTC
TRBV5-5,.,TRBD1,TRBJ1-6,17,CASSLAVSGGADSPLHF,TGTGCCAGCAGCTTGGCCGTTTCAGGGGGCGCAGATTCACCCCTCCACTTT
TRBV6-2/TRBV6-3,.,TRBD2,TRBJ2-5,17,CASSSIAGGLYQETQYF,TGTGCCAGCAGTTCGATAGCGGGGGGACTGTACCAAGAGACCCAGTACTTC
TRBV6-1,.,.,TRBJ2-3,15,CASSESGDSTDTQYF,TGTGCCAGCAGTGAATCGGGGGATAGCACAGATACGCAGTATTTT
TRBV3-1/TRBV3-2,.,TRBD1,TRBJ1-2,18,CASSQDSPKPDRRPGYTF,TGTGCCAGCAGCCAAGATAGTCCAAAGCCGGACAGGCGGCCCGGCTACACCTTC
TRBV7-6,.,.,TRBJ2-1,16,CASSLLSVSGYNEQFF,TGTGCCAGCAGCTTACTTTCTGTTTCGGGATACAATGAGCAGTTCTTC
TRBV6-6,once,.,TRBJ2-1,18,CASSHTQNRGSSYNEQFF,TGTGCCAGCAGTCACACCCAAAATCGAGGAAGCTCCTACAATGAGCAGTTCTTC
TRBV29-1,.,.,TRBJ1-4,14,CSVDMTGTNEKLFF,TGCAGCGTTGACATGACAGGCACTAATGAAAAACTGTTTTTT
TRBV9,few,.,TRBJ2-5,15,CASSVHLGRGETQYF,TGTGCCAGCAGCGTACATTTAGGCCGGGGGGAGACCCAGTACTTC
TRBV5-1,.,TRBD1,TRBJ2-7,14,CASQDRGQSYEQYF,TGCGCCAGCCAGGACAGGGGACAAAGCTACGAGCAGTACTTC
TRBV5-8,.,.,TRBJ2-3,17,CASSLEPFFSGTDTQYF,TGTGCCAGCAGTCTGGAACCCTTCTTTAGCGGCACAGATACGCAGTATTTT
TRBV4-1,.,TRBD1,TRBJ1-5,16,CASSPDRVARNQPQHF,TGCGCCAGCAGCCCAGACAGGGTGGCTAGGAATCAGCCCCAGCATTTT
TRBV19,.,.,TRBJ2-3,13,CASRKSGGDTQYF,TGTGCCAGTAGAAAGAGTGGGGGGGATACGCAGTATTTT
TRBV7-9,.,TRBD1,TRBJ2-1,14,CASSSRQGPDEQFF,TGTGCCAGCAGCTCCCGACAGGGGCCGGATGAGCAGTTCTTC
TRBV6-5,.,TRBD1,TRBJ1-6,15,CASSPRDRGVRPLHF,TGTGCCAGCAGTCCCAGGGACAGGGGGGTTCGACCCCTCCACTTT